These 19 T cell receptor beta chains were all obtained from the same sample, sequenced in a study of sequential checkpoint blockade in melanoma. The assay was immunoSEQ multiplex PCR, and TCRdb's table has in-frame clones only and misses some. Of roughly 36,000 clones listed, under 35% were seen once; the top ten hold roughly 1.5%. The treatment denotes: randomized to nivolumab then ipilimumab (arm A) or the reverse (arm B). The input for sequencing was tumor tissue (inferred from file names), taken from a patient given nivolumab and ipilimumab in sequence. Receptor source: a human donor with melanoma.

This clone was seen repeatedly, ten times or more. This rearrangement joins TRBV9 to TRBJ2-3, with TRBD2 matching 9 bases. The CDR3 spans 15 residues. Germline V gene sequence: CDR1 SGDLS, CDR2 YYNGEE. The V segment lost 7 bases and the J segment 7 bases; nucleotides outside the gene matches: 13. The CDR3 sequence: CASEAAGGQGNTQYF. The CDR3 DNA reads as TGTGCCAGCGAGGCAGCGGGGGGCCAGGGGAATACGCAGTATTTT.

CDR3 sequence reads: CASSYSTGFTEAFF. The CDR3, as DNA: TGTGCCAGCAGTTACAGTACAGGGTTCACTGAAGCTTTCTTT. This chain connects TRBV6-8 to TRBJ1-1; D might be TRBD1 (6 bases). Germline V gene data show CDR1 as MNHGY and CDR2 as SAAAGT. CDR3 length equals 14 residues. Deletions cut 2 bases from V and 4 bases from J, with 11 bases between.

This chain joins TRBV11-3 and TRBJ2-1; 9 nucleotides align to TRBD2. CDR3 size: 17 residues. Trimming cost V 4 bases and J 2 bases; bases outside gene matches: 9. Germline V gene data show CDR1 as SGHNT and CDR2 as YENEEA. The CDR3 coding sequence is TGTGCCAGCAGCTCCGGCGGTAGCGGGGGAACCTACAATGAGCAGTTCTTC. Residues: CASSSGGSGGTYNEQFF.

The sample holds a few counts of this clone. CDR3 sequence reads: CASSLSGGRGNTIYF. Here the CDR3 DNA reads TGTGCCAGCAGTTTATCCGGGGGTAGGGGAAACACCATATATTTT. This sequence joins TRBV28 and TRBJ1-3; maybe TRBD1 (5 bases). This CDR3 is built from 15 residues. V dropped 1 base and J dropped 4 bases, with 11 bases sitting between them. Germline V lookup: CDR1 MDHEN, CDR2 SYDVKM.

The chain carries TRBV19 and TRBJ2-1; a weak D match, TRBD1 (6 bases). In germline, CDR1 is LNHDA, CDR2 SQIVND (reference sequence). The ends were cut back, 3 bases at V and 8 bases at J, with 8 bases in the middle. This CDR3 comprises 12 residues. CDR3 sequence: CASSMGADEQFF. CDR3 nucleotides: TGTGCCAGTAGTATGGGGGCCGATGAGCAGTTCTTC.

The chain employs TRBV29-1 and TRBJ1-2; 7 positions agree with TRBD1. The length of the CDR3 is 12 residues. Germline CDR1 reads SQVTM; CDR2 reads ANQGSEA. V shed 7 bases and J 4 bases; nucleotides not matched to a gene: 6. In DNA form, the CDR3 reads TGCAGCGCCCCGGGACAGCTCTATGGCTACACCTTC. This gives the protein CSAPGQLYGYTF.

This clone was observed a few times. The genes are TRBV11-3 and TRBJ2-2, with D possibly TRBD1 on 5 matching bases. Trimming took 1 base from V and 7 from J, leaving 13 bases between them. The CDR3 loop spans 15 amino acids. Germline assignment: CDR1 SGHNT and CDR2 YENEEA. The CDR3 here is CASSLGLRGIGELFF. The CDR3 DNA reads TGTGCCAGCAGCTTAGGTCTAAGGGGCATCGGGGAGCTGTTTTTT.

V gene TRBV11-3 combines with J gene TRBJ1-6; D might be TRBD1 (6 bases). Between the trimmed V and J ends, which lost 5 bases and 14 bases, there was a span of 22 bases. Germline CDR1 and CDR2: SGHNT and YENEEA. This CDR3 spans 15 amino acids. CDR3 residues: CASSPPTGLGSSLHF. The CDR3 bases are TGTGCCAGCAGCCCCCCGACAGGCCTCGGATCGTCCCTCCACTTT. The full variable domain, with the rest looked up from reference TRBV11-3 and TRBJ1-6, is EAGVVQSPRYKIIEKKQPVAFWCNPISGHNTLYWYLQNLGQGPELLIRYENEEAVDDSQLPKDRFSAERLKGVDSTLKIQPAELGDSAVYLCASSPPTGLGSSLHFGNGTRLTVT.

This clone turned up a few times. The chain has TRBV18 and TRBJ1-4, with TRBD1 matching 8 bases. The J segment lost 3 bases and the V segment lost 1 base, leaving 4 bases of the junction unmatched. CDR3 length: 16 residues. Germline V gene sequence: CDR1 KGHSH, CDR2 LQKENI. The DNA for the CDR3 is TGTGCCAGCTCACCACTCAGGGGGCAAGCTAATGAAAAACTGTTTTTT. Translating gives CASSPLRGQANEKLFF.

This clone was seen at least ten times. In nucleotides, the CDR3 is TGTGCCAGCATAAGGCGGGCGAGCACAGATACGCAGTATTTT. It translates to CASIRRASTDTQYF. This chain connects TRBV11-3 to TRBJ2-3, with D maybe TRBD2 (5 bases). Trimming pared 7 bases from V and 0 bases from J, leaving 11 bases between. This CDR3 has 14 amino acids. Germline CDR1 SGHNT, CDR2 YENEEA. The variable domain in full, completed from reference TRBV11-3 and TRBJ2-3, reads EAGVVQSPRYKIIEKKQPVAFWCNPISGHNTLYWYLQNLGQGPELLIRYENEEAVDDSQLPKDRFSAERLKGVDSTLKIQPAELGDSAVYLCASIRRASTDTQYFGPGTRLTVL.

In regard to this clone: A junction boundary mismatches the germline segment, possibly from a read error. This chain uses TRBV19 with TRBJ2-1, with 7 bases matching TRBD1. The CDR3 length is 14 residues. Looked up from germline, CDR1 is LNHDA and CDR2 is SQIVND (reference sequence). The CDR3 nucleotides read TGTGCCAGTAATATAGGACAGGCTAACAATGAGCAGTTCTTC. Translated: CASNIGQANNEQFF.

The V call is TRBV5-1, the J call TRBJ2-7, with 10 bases lining up with TRBD1. J was trimmed by 2 bases and V by 0 bases; bases with no gene match: 2. The CDR3 is 15 amino acids. CDR1 is SGHRS, CDR2 YFSETQ, per germline. The chain's CDR3 is CASSLETGGPYEQYF. The DNA of the CDR3 is TGCGCCAGCAGCTTGGAGACAGGGGGCCCCTACGAGCAGTACTTC.

In this sample, this clone turned up a few times. The J gene is TRBJ1-1, the V gene TRBV10-3, with D uncertain. The V end lost 1 base, the J end lost 1 base, and 7 bases lay between the germline ends. CDR1 is ENHRY, CDR2 SYGVKD, per germline. This CDR3 region has 14 residues. CDR3 sequence (DNA): TGTGCCATCAGTGAGTTAAAGGAGAACACTGAAGCTTTCTTT. Its protein product is CAISELKENTEAFF.

This clone was observed a few times. The rearrangement joins TRBV11-3 to TRBJ1-2, with D perhaps matching TRBD1 (5 bases). CDR3 size: 15 residues. Looked up from germline, CDR1 is SGHNT and CDR2 is YENEEA. V lost 5 bases to trimming and J lost 3 bases, with 16 bases between them. The CDR3 DNA sequence: TGTGCCAGCAGCCCCTCATGGGGGGTGGACTATGGCTACACCTTC. Translation: CASSPSWGVDYGYTF.

In this sample, this clone turned up a few times. The rearrangement uses TRBV7-1 and TRBJ1-1; no definite D call. TRBV7-1 is recorded as an ORF, its role being uncertain. V lost 4 bases and J 8 bases, leaving 14 bases between the germline ends. This CDR3 contains 13 residues. The CDR3 bases are TGTGCCAGCAGCTTAAGTTTTTATCTAGAAGCTTTCTTT. Protein sequence: CASSLSFYLEAFF.

In its sample, this clone was seen many times. This chain uses TRBV11-3 with TRBJ2-1; D unresolved. The CDR3 extends over 14 amino acids. V was shortened by 5 bases and J by 5 bases, with 13 bases between the two germline ends. Per germline, CDR1 SGHNT and CDR2 YENEEA. The CDR3 reads CASSTSVYDNEQFF. The CDR3 bases are TGTGCCAGCAGCACAAGCGTTTACGACAATGAGCAGTTCTTC.

The chain links TRBV19 to TRBJ1-2; D is uncertain. Germline assignment: CDR1 LNHDA and CDR2 SQIVND (reference sequence). The CDR3 contains 13 residues. Trimming shortened V by 6 bases and J by 0 bases, and 8 bases separated the two germline ends. CDR3 protein: CASSVQANYGYTF. The CDR3 DNA sequence: TGTGCCAGTAGCGTACAAGCTAACTATGGCTACACCTTC.

This chain uses TRBV18 with TRBJ2-2; D not certain. With 6 bases removed from V and 1 base from J, the gap between germline ends came to 9 bases. The CDR3 sequence is 14 residues long. Per germline, CDR1 KGHSH and CDR2 LQKENI. The CDR3 loop is CASSQTENTGELFF. The CDR3 coding sequence is TGTGCCAGCTCGCAAACAGAGAACACCGGGGAGCTGTTTTTT.

This clone was counted between two and nine times. V gene TRBV28 combines with J gene TRBJ1-2; TRBD1 agrees at 9 bases. Per germline, CDR1 MDHEN and CDR2 SYDVKM. V trimming: 7 bases; J trimming: 4 bases; junction bases outside the gene matches: 7. There are 14 residues in the CDR3. The CDR3 sequence: CASTEGQGGYGYTF. CDR3 coding DNA: TGTGCCAGCACCGAGGGACAGGGCGGCTATGGCTACACCTTC.